The source of this T cell receptor beta chain is a study of HIV-infected patients and healthy controls. V shed 6 bases and J shed 5 bases, with 8 bases lying between them. The CDR3 covers 13 residues. Germline V gene data show CDR1 as ENHRY and CDR2 as SYGVKD. The repertoire came from unfractionated whole blood and reflected all unsorted peripheral T cells. Alpha and beta constant-region primers primed reverse transcription of around 500 ng RNA. Using multiplexing indices, alpha and beta chain libraries were generated apart by chain-specific third strand synthesis. In TCRdb, the 5' RACE reads were re-called with MiXCR into one record per CDR3 protein. This table holds over 15,000 distinct CDR3 sequences, over 9% found once. This clonotype was recorded at least ten times.

The chain has TRBV10-3 and TRBJ1-6; tentatively, D is TRBD1 (5 bases). Sample: blood. The source is an adult in good health. The CDR3 region has the DNA TGTGCCATCAGAGAGACAGATAATTCACCCCTCCACTTT. Its translation: CAIRETDNSPLHF.